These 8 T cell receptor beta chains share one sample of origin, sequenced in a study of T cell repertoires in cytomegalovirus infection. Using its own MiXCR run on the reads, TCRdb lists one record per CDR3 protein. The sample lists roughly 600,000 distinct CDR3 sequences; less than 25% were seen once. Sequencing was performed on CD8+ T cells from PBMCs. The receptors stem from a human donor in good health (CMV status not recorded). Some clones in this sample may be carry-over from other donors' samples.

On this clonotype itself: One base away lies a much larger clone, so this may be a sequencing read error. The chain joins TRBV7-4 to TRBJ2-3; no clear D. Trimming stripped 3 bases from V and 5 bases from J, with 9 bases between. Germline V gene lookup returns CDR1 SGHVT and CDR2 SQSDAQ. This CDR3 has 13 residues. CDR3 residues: CASSLTRIDTQYF. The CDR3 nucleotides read TGTGCCAGCAGCTTGACCCGCATAGATACGCAGTATTTT.

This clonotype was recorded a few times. CDR3 sequence: CSGQEGMETQYF. DNA for the CDR3: TGCAGCGGGCAGGAGGGGATGGAGACCCAGTACTTC. V usage is TRBV29-1 and J usage is TRBJ2-5; possibly TRBD2 for D (6 bases). CDR1 and CDR2 (germline): SQVTM, ANQGSEA. Trimming took 7 bases from V and 5 from J, leaving 14 bases between them. The CDR3 loop spans 12 amino acids.

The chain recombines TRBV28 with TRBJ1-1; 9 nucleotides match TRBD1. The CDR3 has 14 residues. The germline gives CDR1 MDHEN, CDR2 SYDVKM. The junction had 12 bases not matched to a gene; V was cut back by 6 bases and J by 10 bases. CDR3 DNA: TGTGCCAGCAGACTAGACAGGGGGTGGGGAGGAGCTTTCTTT. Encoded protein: CASRLDRGWGGAFF.

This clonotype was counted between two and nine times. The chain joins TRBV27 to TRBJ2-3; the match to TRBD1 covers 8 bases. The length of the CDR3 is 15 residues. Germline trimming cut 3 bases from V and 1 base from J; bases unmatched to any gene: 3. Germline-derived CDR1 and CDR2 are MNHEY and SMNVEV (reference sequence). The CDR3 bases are TGTGCCAGCAGTTTGGCGACAGGGGGCACAGATACGCAGTATTTT. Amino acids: CASSLATGGTDTQYF.

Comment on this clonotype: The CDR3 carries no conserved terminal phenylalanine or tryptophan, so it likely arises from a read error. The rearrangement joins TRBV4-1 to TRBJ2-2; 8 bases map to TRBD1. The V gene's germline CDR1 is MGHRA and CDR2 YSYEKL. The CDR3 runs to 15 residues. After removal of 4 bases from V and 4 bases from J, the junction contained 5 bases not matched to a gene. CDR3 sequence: CASSPRTGRTGELFL. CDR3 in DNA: TGCGCCAGCAGCCCAAGGACAGGGCGCACCGGGGAGCTGTTTCTT.

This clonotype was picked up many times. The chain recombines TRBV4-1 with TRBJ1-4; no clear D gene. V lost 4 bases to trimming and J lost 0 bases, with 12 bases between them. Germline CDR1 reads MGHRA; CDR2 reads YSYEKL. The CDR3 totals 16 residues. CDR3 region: CASSRISATTNEKLFF. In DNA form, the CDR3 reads TGCGCCAGCAGCCGCATATCAGCTACAACTAATGAAAAACTGTTTTTT.

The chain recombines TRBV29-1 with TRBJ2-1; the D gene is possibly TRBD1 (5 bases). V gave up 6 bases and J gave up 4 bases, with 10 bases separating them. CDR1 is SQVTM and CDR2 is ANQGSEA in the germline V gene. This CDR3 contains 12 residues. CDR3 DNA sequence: TGCAGCGTGCACAGGCGGTACAATGAGCAGTTCTTC. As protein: CSVHRRYNEQFF.

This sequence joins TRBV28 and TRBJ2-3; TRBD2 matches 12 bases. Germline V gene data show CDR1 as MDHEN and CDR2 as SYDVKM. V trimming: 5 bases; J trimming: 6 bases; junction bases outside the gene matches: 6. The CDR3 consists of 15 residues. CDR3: CASSPSGGADDTQYF. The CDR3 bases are TGTGCCAGCAGTCCTAGCGGGGGGGCCGACGATACGCAGTATTTT.